The 30 T cell receptor beta chains listed next were all sequenced from one sample in a study of T cells in Graves' hyperthyroidism and ophthalmopathy (dated by TCRdb to the late 2010s). The library was obtained by multiplex PCR. The listed sequencing device is Illumina HiSeq 2000. TCR beta CDR3 regions were amplified from RNA transcripts. The TCR CDR3 was subjected to a first round of RT-PCR using the HTBI primer set and the Qiagen OneStep RT-PCR kit. TCRdb reprocessed the public reads (quality trimming at Q25 with fastp, clone calling with MiXCR) and kept in-frame beta chains. For every CDR3 protein sequence, its rows merge into one entry that carries the most common genes and DNA. The sample yields roughly 560,000 distinct CDR3 sequences; around 15% were counted once. In total, the top ten clones hold roughly 4.5% of the sample. The sequencing input was blood. The receptor set was obtained from a woman aged 35 to 49 with Graves' ophthalmopathy.

This clonotype was seen a few times. The V gene is TRBV5-1, the J gene TRBJ2-5; D gene uncertain. Trimming cost V 2 bases and J 3 bases, with 8 bases left between them. This CDR3 has 13 amino acids. Looked up from germline, CDR1 is SGHRS and CDR2 is YFSETQ. CDR3 in amino acids: CASSFLMEETQYF. CDR3 bases: TGCGCCAGCAGCTTTCTCATGGAAGAGACCCAGTACTTC.

Regarding this clonotype: A junction boundary mismatches the germline segment, possibly from a read error. This chain joins TRBV2 and TRBJ2-1; D possibly corresponds to TRBD2 (6 bases). Germline V lookup: CDR1 SNHLY, CDR2 FYNNEI. The CDR3 loop spans 15 amino acids. The CDR3 loop reads CANSPGGDSYNEQFF. The DNA for the CDR3 is TGTGCCAACAGTCCCGGGGGAGACAGTTACAATGAGCAGTTCTTC. Full variable domain (outside the CDR3, taken from reference TRBV2 and TRBJ2-1): EPEVTQTPSHQVTQMGQEVILRCVPISNHLYFYWYRQILGQKVEFLVSFYNNEISEKSEIFDDQFSVERPDGSNFTLKIRSTKLEDSAMYFCANSPGGDSYNEQFFGPGTRLTVL.

The sample holds many counts of this clonotype. This chain connects TRBV20-1 to TRBJ1-1; D gene uncertain. The CDR3 extends over 15 amino acids. V gave up 0 bases and J gave up 4 bases, with 15 bases separating them. The germline CDR1 and CDR2 sequences are DFQATT and SNEGSKA (reference sequence). The CDR3 is CSARDYRKIGTEAFF. In DNA form, the CDR3 reads TGCAGTGCTAGAGATTATCGCAAAATCGGCACTGAAGCTTTCTTT.

This clonotype showed up many times. This may arise from a read error, as a much more abundant clone is one base away. J is TRBJ2-5 and V is TRBV7-2; D possibly corresponds to TRBD1 (6 bases). The germline V and J ends were trimmed by 5 bases and 0 bases, with 7 bases remaining between them. The CDR3 totals 13 residues. Germline lookup yields CDR1 SGHTA and CDR2 FQGNSA. The CDR3 loop reads CASSGQHQETQYF. The CDR3 DNA is TGTGCCAGCAGCGGACAGCACCAAGAGACCCAGTACTTC.

This clonotype was picked up many times. The chain employs TRBV12-3 or TRBV12-4 and TRBJ1-1; D is unclear. V lost 3 bases and J 7 bases, leaving 12 bases between the germline ends. This CDR3 region has 13 residues. This CDR3 reads CASSFFQRGEAFF. The CDR3 DNA sequence: TGTGCCAGCAGTTTCTTCCAGAGAGGTGAAGCTTTCTTT.

A remark on this clonotype: Compared with germline, one end of the junction differs, possibly owing to a read error. The chain has TRBV30 and TRBJ2-5; no clear D. CDR1 is GTSNPN, CDR2 SVGIG, per germline (reference sequence). CDR3 length equals 14 residues. CDR3 protein: CARSVLRPIETQYF. In nucleotides, the CDR3 is TGTGCCCGGAGTGTACTCAGGCCTATAGAGACCCAGTACTTC. The variable domain in full, with the rest retrieved from reference TRBV30 and TRBJ2-5, is SQTIHQWPATLVQPVGSPLSLECTVEGTSNPNLYWYRQAAGRGLQLLFYSVGIGQISSEVPQNLSASRPQDRQFILSSKKLLLSDSGFYLCARSVLRPIETQYFGPGTRLLVL.

This clonotype has a count of ten or more. The rearrangement uses TRBV11-2 and TRBJ2-7; the D gene is possibly TRBD2 (5 bases). The CDR3 consists of 15 residues. V lost 5 bases and J lost 3, with 17 bases in between. Germline V CDR1 and CDR2: SGHAT, FQNNGV. The CDR3 DNA reads as TGTGCCAGCAGCCCCGGACTTTTCATCGGCTACGAGCAGTACTTC. Residues: CASSPGLFIGYEQYF. The full variable domain, with the rest looked up from reference TRBV11-2 and TRBJ2-7, is EAGVAQSPRYKIIEKRQSVAFWCNPISGHATLYWYQQILGQGPKLLIQFQNNGVVDDSQLPKDRFSAERLKGVDSTLKIQPAKLEDSAVYLCASSPGLFIGYEQYFGPGTRLTVT.

This chain links TRBV18 with TRBJ2-4; 10 bases map to TRBD1. The CDR3 loop spans 16 amino acids. Germline V gene lookup returns CDR1 KGHSH and CDR2 LQKENI. The V segment lost 3 bases and the J segment 9 bases; nucleotides outside the gene matches: 11. CDR3 amino acids: CASSPRADRGSSIQYF. The CDR3 DNA reads as TGTGCCAGCTCACCCCGCGCGGACAGGGGGTCGAGCATTCAGTACTTC.

This chain joins TRBV12-3 or TRBV12-4 and TRBJ1-1, with TRBD1 matching 11 bases. The CDR3 loop spans 15 amino acids. J gave up 4 bases and V 6 bases, and 7 bases lay outside the gene matches. The CDR3: CASRRGTGGATEAFF. In DNA form, the CDR3 reads TGTGCCAGCAGGCGTGGGACAGGGGGGGCCACTGAAGCTTTCTTT.

This clonotype showed up many times. The chain recombines TRBV12-3 or TRBV12-4 with TRBJ1-1; D remains unclear. The length of the CDR3 is 14 residues. With 1 base removed from V and 6 bases from J, the gap between germline ends came to 12 bases. The CDR3 region has the DNA TGTGCCAGCAGTTTAGGAGGGCCCGGCGCTGAAGCTTTCTTT. This gives the protein CASSLGGPGAEAFF.

This clonotype was counted at least ten times. J is TRBJ1-1 and V is TRBV28; tentative D call: TRBD1 (5 bases). V was trimmed by 5 bases and J by 8 bases, leaving 21 bases between them. Looked up from germline, CDR1 is MDHEN and CDR2 is SYDVKM. This CDR3 is 15 amino acids long. The CDR3 DNA sequence: TGTGCCAGCAGTGTACCGGGGCAAACAGCCAAGGAAGCTTTCTTT. Its translation is CASSVPGQTAKEAFF.

This clonotype was observed many times. V is TRBV27 and J is TRBJ1-1; 9 bases are a match to TRBD1. This CDR3 has 15 residues. The germline gives CDR1 MNHEY, CDR2 SMNVEV (reference sequence). V was pared by 5 bases and J by 8 bases, with 12 bases of the junction left unmatched. CDR3 residues: CASSPLDRGGGEAFF. The CDR3 coding sequence is TGTGCCAGCAGTCCTTTGGACAGGGGCGGAGGGGAAGCTTTCTTT.

This clonotype was counted a few times. The rearrangement joins TRBV11-1 to TRBJ2-1; 10 positions agree with TRBD2. The germline V gene encodes CDR1 SGHAT and CDR2 FQDESV (reference sequence). This CDR3 is built from 16 residues. V lost 5 bases and J lost 9; bases outside the gene matches: 13. Here the CDR3 reads CASSPPSGSIVGEQFF. CDR3 nucleotides: TGTGCCAGCAGCCCCCCTAGCGGGAGTATTGTAGGTGAGCAGTTCTTC.

This clonotype was seen more than once but under ten times. The chain joins TRBV5-8 to TRBJ2-7; 11 positions agree with TRBD1. There are 15 residues in the CDR3. Germline assignment: CDR1 SGHTS and CDR2 YDEGEE. With V trimmed by 6 bases and J by 2 bases, 7 bases remained unmatched. In DNA form, the CDR3 reads TGTGCCAGCATCCCCGCGGACAGGGGGCCCTACGAGCAGTACTTC. The encoded protein is CASIPADRGPYEQYF.

This clonotype appeared many times. This chain links TRBV19 with TRBJ1-1; 7 bases map to TRBD1. Germline V gene data show CDR1 as LNHDA and CDR2 as SQIVND (reference sequence). After removal of 2 bases from V and 1 base from J, the junction contained 4 bases not matched to a gene. This CDR3 is built from 15 residues. This CDR3 reads CASSIPRTGNTEAFF. The CDR3, as DNA: TGTGCCAGTAGTATACCCAGGACAGGGAACACTGAAGCTTTCTTT.

This clonotype occurred many times. The chain couples TRBV29-1 to TRBJ2-7; tentatively, D is TRBD1 (6 bases). The CDR3 covers 14 residues. Trimming shortened V by 4 bases and J by 3 bases, and 16 bases separated the two germline ends. Germline-derived CDR1 and CDR2 are SQVTM and ANQGSEA. CDR3 bases: TGCAGCGTTGCCTCAGGGGATCCGAACTACGAGCAGTACTTC. Translating it yields CSVASGDPNYEQYF.

This clonotype has ten or more counts. V usage is TRBV7-3 and J usage is TRBJ2-7, with D possibly being TRBD1 (6 bases). The CDR3 length is 13 residues. V lost 5 bases to trimming and J lost 5 bases, with 13 bases between them. The germline V gene encodes CDR1 SGHTA and CDR2 FQGTGA. In nucleotides, the CDR3 is TGTGCCAGCAGCATGACAGGCGACAACGAGCAGTACTTC. It yields the protein CASSMTGDNEQYF.

At least ten counts were recorded for this clonotype. As DNA, the CDR3 is TGTGCCAGCAGTACCGGACAGGCCGAAGAGACCCAGTACTTC. Protein product: CASSTGQAEETQYF. The gene calls are TRBV2 and TRBJ2-5, with TRBD1 matching over 7 bases. Per germline, CDR1 SNHLY and CDR2 FYNNEI. V lost 5 bases and J lost 3; bases outside the gene matches: 6. The CDR3 is 14 amino acids.

The table lists this clonotype with many counts. The chain employs TRBV6-4 and TRBJ2-2, with TRBD2 matching 12 bases. The CDR3 has 17 residues. Germline values: CDR1 MRHNA, CDR2 SNTAGT. The V gene end was trimmed by 6 bases and the J gene end by 4 bases; junction bases not matched to a gene: 9. The CDR3 bases are TGTGCCAGCAGCACTATCATACTAGCGGGAGGCACCGGGGAGCTGTTTTTT. It encodes CASSTIILAGGTGELFF.

The sample holds many counts of this clonotype. This chain connects TRBV28 to TRBJ1-1; 9 nucleotides line up with TRBD1. Germline assignment: CDR1 MDHEN and CDR2 SYDVKM. The CDR3 loop spans 16 amino acids. V trimming: 5 bases; J trimming: 4 bases; junction bases outside the gene matches: 11. The CDR3 DNA reads TGTGCCAGCAGTCCAAAACAGGGGGCTTGGTTCACTGAAGCTTTCTTT. Protein sequence: CASSPKQGAWFTEAFF.

In its sample, this clonotype was seen many times. V gene TRBV6-1 combines with J gene TRBJ1-1; D gene ambiguous. V was pared by 7 bases and J by 2 bases, with 14 bases between. Looked up from germline, CDR1 is MNHNS and CDR2 is SASEGT. The CDR3 is made up of 14 amino acids. The DNA for the CDR3 is TGTGCCAGCACCGTAAGCGGTAGAAACACTGAAGCTTTCTTT. It is translated as CASTVSGRNTEAFF.

V is TRBV5-5 and J is TRBJ1-1; D remains ambiguous. Germline V CDR1 and CDR2: SGHKS, YYEKEE (reference sequence). The CDR3 consists of 14 residues. V shed 6 bases and J shed 0 bases, with 12 bases lying between them. The CDR3 region has the DNA TGTGCCAGCAAGGCAGCAACCATGAACACTGAAGCTTTCTTT. Translated, it gives CASKAATMNTEAFF.

The V and J genes are TRBV6-1 and TRBJ1-1, with a tentative D call TRBD1 (6 bases). With 6 bases removed from V and 2 bases from J, the gap between germline ends came to 13 bases. CDR3 length: 14 amino acids. Looked up from germline, CDR1 is MNHNS and CDR2 is SASEGT. CDR3 bases: TGTGCCAGCAGACGGGGGGGCTCAAACACTGAAGCTTTCTTT. Its protein product is CASRRGGSNTEAFF.

A few counts support this clonotype. This sequence joins TRBV27 and TRBJ1-1, with D uncertain. Trimming stripped 6 bases from V and 3 bases from J, with 14 bases between. Germline-derived CDR1 and CDR2 are MNHEY and SMNVEV (reference sequence). The CDR3 consists of 14 residues. Written as DNA, the CDR3 is TGTGCCAGCAGGGCGATTTACGGGGACACTGAAGCTTTCTTT. This translates into CASRAIYGDTEAFF.

This clonotype appeared a few times. The V gene is TRBV20-1, the J gene TRBJ2-7; 7 bases map to TRBD1. Trimming removed 1 base from V and 2 bases from J; junction bases left unmatched: 8. Germline lookup yields CDR1 DFQATT and CDR2 SNEGSKA (reference sequence). This CDR3 has 15 amino acids. CDR3 residues: CSARAAGTATYEQYF. The CDR3 bases are TGCAGTGCTAGAGCCGCTGGGACAGCAACCTACGAGCAGTACTTC.

This clonotype came up many times. The chain links TRBV28 to TRBJ1-1; 9 nucleotides align to TRBD1. Per the germline V gene, CDR1 is MDHEN and CDR2 is SYDVKM. The CDR3 runs to 14 residues. The V and J ends lost 3 bases and 4 bases, in that order; junction bases with no gene match: 3. The CDR3, as DNA: TGTGCCAGCAGTTTGCCACAGGGGGCCACTGAAGCTTTCTTT. Residues: CASSLPQGATEAFF.

This clonotype was found many times. This chain links TRBV28 with TRBJ2-2; D is undetermined. This CDR3 comprises 12 residues. V was clipped by 1 base and J by 7 bases, with 4 bases between them. CDR1 is MDHEN and CDR2 is SYDVKM in the germline V gene. CDR3 protein: CASSLLGGELFF. The CDR3 coding sequence is TGTGCCAGCAGTTTATTGGGCGGGGAGCTGTTTTTT.

There are a few counts of this clonotype. The chain has TRBV2 and TRBJ2-5, with a tentative D call TRBD1 (5 bases). V dropped 2 bases and J dropped 4 bases, with 11 bases sitting between them. Germline assignment: CDR1 SNHLY and CDR2 FYNNEI. This CDR3 comprises 14 residues. The CDR3 bases are TGTGCCAGCAGTGAATTAGGGGTAGGAGAGACCCAGTACTTC. Amino acids: CASSELGVGETQYF.

This clonotype has at least ten counts. V is TRBV2 and J is TRBJ2-7; D is unresolved. This CDR3 is built from 12 residues. V lost 8 bases and J lost 0, with 8 bases in between. The germline gives CDR1 SNHLY, CDR2 FYNNEI. CDR3 loop: CASWADSYEQYF. The CDR3 region has the DNA TGTGCCAGCTGGGCAGACTCCTACGAGCAGTACTTC.

This clonotype was seen more than once but under ten times. The chain links TRBV24-1 to TRBJ2-3; TRBD1 aligns across 9 bases. Germline V gene data show CDR1 as KGHDR and CDR2 as SFDVKD. V dropped 7 bases and J dropped 0; count of bases not matched to a gene: 4. This CDR3 region has 15 residues. The DNA of the CDR3 is TGTGCCACCAGGGACAGGGGACCTAGCACAGATACGCAGTATTTT. Translation gives CATRDRGPSTDTQYF.